In this sample, the clone carrying this T cell receptor (beta chain) turned up once. The protocol was immunoSEQ multiplex PCR, while the TCRdb copy is restricted to in-frame clones and leaves out a portion. The data show 40,000 or so clones, 91% seen once. The data are from a study of T cell changes during pregnancy in multiple sclerosis. The receptor comes from a female donor with multiple sclerosis, enrolled in a pregnancy study. The source material was CD8+ T cells from peripheral blood mononuclear cells, sampled in the second trimester of pregnancy.

The CDR3 DNA follows: TGTGCCAGCAGTTCTAGCGTCCTGGCAACAGATACGCAGTATTTT. It translates to CASSSSVLATDTQYF. The gene calls are TRBV27 and TRBJ2-3; TRBD2 might be the D (6 bases). Trimming pared 4 bases from V and 3 bases from J, leaving 14 bases between. Germline V gene sequence: CDR1 MNHEY, CDR2 SMNVEV (reference sequence). This CDR3 is 15 amino acids long.